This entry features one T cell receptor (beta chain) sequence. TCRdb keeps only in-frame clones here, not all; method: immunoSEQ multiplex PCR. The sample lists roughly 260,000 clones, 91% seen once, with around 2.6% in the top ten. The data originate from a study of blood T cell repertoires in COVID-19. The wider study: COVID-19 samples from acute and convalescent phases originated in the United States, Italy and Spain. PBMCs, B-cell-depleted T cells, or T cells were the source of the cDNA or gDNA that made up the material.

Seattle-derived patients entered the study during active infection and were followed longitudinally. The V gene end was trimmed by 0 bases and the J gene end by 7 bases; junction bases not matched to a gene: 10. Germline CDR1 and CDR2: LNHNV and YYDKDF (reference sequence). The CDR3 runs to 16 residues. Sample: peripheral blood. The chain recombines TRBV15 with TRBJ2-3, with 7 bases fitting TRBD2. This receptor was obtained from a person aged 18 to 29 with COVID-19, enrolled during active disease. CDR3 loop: CATSRDLAVRSYTQYF. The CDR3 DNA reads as TGTGCCACCAGCAGAGATCTAGCGGTCAGATCTTATACGCAGTATTTT.